This TCR beta chain was identified during a study of blood T cell repertoires in COVID-19. At the level of the study: Acute and convalescent COVID-19 samples came from the United States, Italy and Spain. T cells, B-cell-depleted T cells, or PBMCs provided the cDNA or gDNA that served as material.

The CDR3 sequence is 15 residues long. CDR1 is SGHRS and CDR2 is YFSETQ in the germline V gene. The V and J ends lost 0 bases and 5 bases respectively, with 9 bases between them. In the source study's methods: Scientists estimated how many nucleated cells there were by amplifying reference gene primers. Some clones are missing from TCRdb's copy, which holds only in-frame ones; the method was immunoSEQ multiplex PCR. Clone size and the V and J calls come from that table; the DNA yielded D and trimming. The sample gives hundreds of thousands of clones, 70% to 85% of which show up once; roughly a tenth is in the top ten.

The material sequenced was peripheral blood. The chain couples TRBV5-1 to TRBJ1-6; no clear D. The source of this sequence is a woman older than 75 with acute or convalescent COVID-19. CDR3 region: CASSLEEGNNSPLHF. The CDR3 nucleotides are TGCGCCAGCAGCTTGGAAGAGGGAAATAATTCACCCCTCCACTTT.